This TCR beta chain stems from a study of blood T cell repertoires in COVID-19 (dated by TCRdb to the early 2020s). Background on the whole study: The collaborator samples originated in the United States, Italy and Spain and spanned the acute and convalescent phases of COVID-19. The material from the prospective study consisted of cDNA or gDNA derived from T cells, B-cell-depleted T cells, or PBMCs. Where available, HLA class I and class II types were obtained from metadata supplied by the sample provider rather than from assay-based typing. A de-identified subject ID, COVID-19 status, age in years and sex were almost always included in the sample metadata. The repertoires were released in a freely available public database meant as a resource for research on the immune response to SARS-CoV-2. Samples were obtained from the ongoing ImmuneRACE study (first 160 participants) and from over 1,000 subjects provided by 6 global collaborators. Deeply sampled blood TCRbeta repertoires from subjects exposed to, actively infected with, or recovered from COVID-19 were included in the dataset.

Points on this clone: The specificity of this receptor is unknown. No much larger clone exists at a distance of one base, and base qualities are not known.

Including the terminal cysteine and phenylalanine, the CDR3 comprises 15 residues. Kept here is only the CDR3 DNA, which spans 45 bases and is read in frame from base 1. Trimming takes 4 bases off V and 7 bases off J; junction bases not matched to a gene: 7. From a lookup of the germline V gene, CDR1 and CDR2 are LGHNA and YSLEER. Enrolling through a virtual design, the prospective study's participants ranged in age from roughly 18 to 100 years and lived across some 23 United States geographic areas. In the prospective study, cohorts were assigned on the basis of participant-reported clinical history obtained from a screening survey and a study questionnaire. Recovered participants in ImmuneRACE Cohort 3 were defined as having two consecutive negative NP/OP PCR tests, clearance from a healthcare professional, or resolution of symptoms. In the prospective study, mobile phlebotomists collected whole blood, serum and a nasopharyngeal or oropharyngeal swab from each participant. Additional blood draws and questionnaires over an approximately 2-month period could optionally be provided by prospective study participants. Before DNA extraction, blood samples from the prospective study were shipped at room temperature or frozen.

Paper-wide results and their limitations: The amount of clinical and demographic metadata varied by source and participant and was provided uncurated.

The immunoSEQ Assay, a bias-controlled multiplex PCR, was used to amplify TCRbeta CDR3 regions from genomic DNA. From the authors' description of their analysis: Within the assay, amplification of reference gene primers was used to estimate how many nucleated cells each sample contained. Sequence reads were collapsed and filtered to measure the absolute abundance of every unique TCRbeta CDR3 rearrangement. Productive Simpson clonality was computed per sample as the square root of Simpson's diversity index over productive rearrangements. The table was pulled from immuneACCESS by TCRdb, which kept in-frame rearrangements only. Such tables lose some clones; where checked, under half of the loss comes from unresolved V genes, and the rest has no known cause. For V, J and clone size, that table is used; D and trimming come from the DNA. Here the sample has more than 300,000 clones; 92% occur a single time. The top ten clonotypes cover around 20% of the sample.

This receptor was identified in a woman aged 25 to 39 who had recovered from COVID-19. This chain joins TRBV4-3 to TRBJ2-1; TRBD1 aligns with 10 central bases. What was sequenced was PBMCs or T cells enriched from blood (not recorded which). This receptor carries the CDR3 CASSLGQGFENEQFF. The DNA reads as follows: TGCGCCAGCAGCCTGGGACAGGGGTTTGAGAATGAGCAGTTCTTC.